One sample yielded the 9 T cell receptor beta chains listed below, sequenced in a study of T cell repertoires in cytomegalovirus infection (dated by TCRdb to between 2018 and 2021). Their target antigens are unknown. The sample's treatment or condition label, in plain terms: in vitro stimulation with specific CMV peptide epitopes to enrich CMV-specific T cells. The run used an Illumina HiSeq 1500. TCRdb took the public reads, trimmed them with fastp at Q25, ran MiXCR for clone calling and kept in-frame beta chains. Rows are combined by CDR3 protein, so each entry shows the most common genes and DNA. A total of 350,000 to 400,000 distinct CDR3 sequences appear in this sample, 34% of them only once. The top ten constitute approximately 13% of the sample. Sequencing was performed on cultured PBMCs, taken from culture after CMV antigen stimulation. Source of these receptors: a human donor in good health (CMV status not recorded). Some clones in this sample may be carry-over from other donors' samples.

At least ten counts were recorded for this clonotype. The chain carries TRBV7-2 and TRBJ2-5, with TRBD1 as a possible D gene (6 bases). The CDR3 is made up of 15 amino acids. The V gene lost 1 base and the J gene lost 4 bases, with 13 bases spanning the gap. Germline CDR1 reads SGHTA; CDR2 reads FQGNSA. The CDR3 reads CASSLDSRGGETQYF. The CDR3 nucleotides read TGTGCCAGCAGCTTAGATAGCAGGGGCGGAGAGACCCAGTACTTC.

As to this clonotype: This may come from a read error, since a much larger clone is one base off. V and J are TRBV7-2 and TRBJ1-3, with 8 bases that match TRBD1. V lost 5 bases, J lost 0 bases, and 3 bases stayed unmatched. CDR1 SGHTA and CDR2 FQGNSA come from the germline V gene. This CDR3 contains 15 residues. This CDR3 reads CTSSPTGGSGNTIYF. The DNA for the CDR3 is TGTACCAGCAGCCCCACAGGGGGCTCTGGAAACACCATATATTTT.

The V gene is TRBV7-6, the J gene TRBJ1-1; no clear D gene. V was clipped by 5 bases and J by 3 bases, with 13 bases between them. Germline V gene lookup returns CDR1 SGHVS and CDR2 FNYEAQ. The CDR3 extends over 14 amino acids. CDR3 nucleotides: TGTGCCAGCAGCACGGGTGGCGGTGACACTGAAGCTTTCTTT. Amino acid sequence: CASSTGGGDTEAFF. Using reference TRBV7-6 and TRBJ1-1 for the parts outside the CDR3, the full variable domain is GAGVSQSPRYKVTKRGQDVALRCDPISGHVSLYWYRQALGQGPEFLTYFNYEAQQDKSGLPNDRFSAERPEGSISTLTIQRTEQRDSAMYRCASSTGGGDTEAFFGQGTRLTVV.

This clonotype has a handful of counts. The chain recombines TRBV6-8 with TRBJ1-1; D might be TRBD1 (5 bases). Trimming shortened V by 8 bases and J by 1 base, and 8 bases separated the two germline ends. This CDR3 spans 12 amino acids. Germline loops: CDR1 MNHGY, CDR2 SAAAGT. The DNA for the CDR3 is TGTGCCAGCGTCGACAGGAACACTGAAGCTTTCTTT. This gives the protein CASVDRNTEAFF.

The chain is built from TRBV10-2 and TRBJ2-3; D is undetermined. CDR3 size: 15 residues. The ends were cut back, 4 bases at V and 0 bases at J, with 11 bases in the middle. The germline V gene encodes CDR1 WSHSY and CDR2 SAAADI. CDR3 loop: CASSVWPSSTDTQYF. CDR3 coding DNA: TGCGCCAGCAGTGTCTGGCCGTCCAGCACAGATACGCAGTATTTT.

About this clonotype: With a much larger clone just one base away, this may be a read error. The chain carries TRBV5-4 and TRBJ1-1, with a possible D match to TRBD1 (5 bases). CDR1 and CDR2 (germline): SGHNT, YYREEE (reference sequence). The V and J ends lost 4 bases and 8 bases respectively, with 21 bases between them. CDR3 size: 15 residues. Written as DNA, the CDR3 is TGTGCCAGCAGCCGGGACGGAAGGCCCTCCCGGGAAGCTTTCTTT. Protein: CASSRDGRPSREAFF. The full variable domain, with the rest looked up from reference TRBV5-4 and TRBJ1-1, is ETGVTQSPTHLIKTRGQQVTLRCSSQSGHNTVSWYQQALGQGPQFIFQYYREEENGRGNFPPRFSGLQFPNYSSELNVNALELDDSALYLCASSRDGRPSREAFFGQGTRLTVV.

At least ten counts were recorded for this clonotype. The V gene is TRBV6-1, the J gene TRBJ2-7, with D unresolved. The CDR3 extends over 11 amino acids. V was clipped by 4 bases and J by 5 bases, with 6 bases between them. Germline V gene sequence: CDR1 MNHNS, CDR2 SASEGT. In nucleotides, the CDR3 is TGTGCCAGCAGTGTCTGGAACGAGCAGTACGTC. It translates to CASSVWNEQYV.

The CDR3 spells CATSDSTGGTGANVLTF. In DNA, the CDR3 is TGTGCCACCAGTGATTCGACGGGGGGTACTGGGGCCAACGTCCTGACTTTC. The chain carries TRBV24-1 and TRBJ2-6, with 7 bases aligning to TRBD2. The CDR3 length is 17 residues. The trim removed 2 bases at V and 2 bases at J, leaving 5 bases unmatched. Germline CDR1 reads KGHDR; CDR2 reads SFDVKD.

This clonotype was counted ten times or more. The chain employs TRBV7-2 and TRBJ1-1, with 7 bases identical to TRBD1. This CDR3 has 17 amino acids. The trim removed 3 bases at V and 0 bases at J, leaving 10 bases unmatched. Germline values: CDR1 SGHTA, CDR2 FQGNSA. The CDR3 region is CASSFQQGRGLNTEAFF. The CDR3 DNA reads TGTGCCAGCAGCTTCCAACAGGGGCGAGGTTTGAACACTGAAGCTTTCTTT. Looking up the rest from reference TRBV7-2 and TRBJ1-1 gives the full variable domain: GAGVSQSPSNKVTEKGKDVELRCDPISGHTALYWYRQSLGQGLEFLIYFQGNSAPDKSGLPSDRFSAERTGGSVSTLTIQRTQQEDSAVYLCASSFQQGRGLNTEAFFGQGTRLTVV.